The source of this T cell receptor beta chain is a study of patients and donors after allogeneic stem cell transplantation. This clonotype was found a few times. Germline V gives CDR1 SQVTM, CDR2 ANQGSEA. CDR3 length equals 9 residues. The V end was cut by 8 bases, the J end by 6 bases, with 7 bases between. Via MiXCR, TCRdb re-called the RT-PCR reads, giving one row per CDR3 protein. Here the sample spans about 89,000 distinct CDR3 sequences, roughly 48% being singletons. V is TRBV29-1 and J is TRBJ1-1, with D tentatively TRBD1 (5 bases). What was sequenced was blood, either unsorted or a sorted T cell fraction (not recorded which). The receptor was isolated from a human donor who was either an allogeneic HSCT recipient or a stem cell or donor lymphocyte infusion donor (not recorded which). It is not recorded whose cells these are; they may come from a transplant donor. CDR3 in amino acids: CSTGPEAFF. CDR3 sequence (DNA): TGCAGCACAGGCCCTGAAGCTTTCTTT.